This T cell receptor beta chain is from a study of shared clonotypes between healthy human individuals. The method was immunoSEQ multiplex PCR; TCRdb's version includes in-frame clones alone and lacks a portion of them. The data contain 2 million to 2.5 million clones, roughly 95% of them seen just once; the ten biggest clones take up more than 0.1%. The CDR3 is 13 amino acids. Deletions cut 5 bases from V and 5 bases from J, with 12 bases between. Germline CDR1 and CDR2: ENHRY and SYGVKD. This chain links TRBV10-3 with TRBJ2-5; D not certain. The sequenced sample was naive CD4+ T cells sorted from blood. Documented subset: CD45RA+ positively selected. The receptor was isolated from a man aged 18 to 30 in good health. The CDR3, as DNA: TGTGCCATCAGTCCAGGTTCTGGGGAGACCCAGTACTTC. Protein product: CAISPGSGETQYF.